A selection of T cell receptor beta chains follows, all from one sample in a study of cytomegalovirus exposure and HLA in healthy donors. This table comes from immunoSEQ multiplex PCR, and its TCRdb copy is limited to in-frame clones, with some not included. The sample holds over 200,000 clones; 70% to 85% are singletons and the top ten take 0.55% to 0.7%. Sequencing input: PBMCs. These TCRs come from a woman aged 35 to 49 in good health and CMV-seronegative. The conserved cysteine and the conserved F or W are not part of the CDR3 here. The order of the fields is D gene, J gene, V gene, CDR3 protein. The D gene is left open where the match is weak.

d_call: .; j_call: TRBJ2-3; v_call: TRBV18; cdr3_aa: ASSPEGGDTQY
d_call: .; j_call: TRBJ1-1; v_call: TRBV19; cdr3_aa: ASSMTGGTEAF
d_call: .; j_call: TRBJ1-2; v_call: TRBV28; cdr3_aa: ASSLDGRVIYGYT
d_call: TRBD1; j_call: TRBJ1-2; v_call: TRBV5-6; cdr3_aa: ASSVPGQGAEWGYT
d_call: TRBD2; j_call: TRBJ2-1; v_call: TRBV11-3; cdr3_aa: ASSLTSGGYNEQF
d_call: TRBD2; j_call: TRBJ2-5; v_call: TRBV10-3; cdr3_aa: AISESRRGGRASETQY
d_call: TRBD1; j_call: TRBJ2-7; v_call: TRBV5-1; cdr3_aa: ASSLPGQGYEQY
d_call: TRBD1; j_call: TRBJ2-2; v_call: TRBV14; cdr3_aa: ASSYRDRAGELF
d_call: .; j_call: TRBJ1-1; v_call: TRBV10-1; cdr3_aa: ASSDHLRGGTEAF
d_call: TRBD2; j_call: TRBJ2-2; v_call: TRBV7-2; cdr3_aa: ASSFSGGTGELF
d_call: .; j_call: TRBJ1-5; v_call: TRBV5-6; cdr3_aa: ASSSLYSNQPQH
d_call: .; j_call: TRBJ2-7; v_call: TRBV7-8; cdr3_aa: ASSSVHASASYEQY
d_call: .; j_call: TRBJ1-1; v_call: TRBV7-2; cdr3_aa: ASSLGGPGHKAF
d_call: TRBD1; j_call: TRBJ2-2; v_call: TRBV27; cdr3_aa: ASSFRDRNTGELF
d_call: .; j_call: TRBJ1-2; v_call: TRBV6-6; cdr3_aa: ASSYGGDYGYT
d_call: .; j_call: TRBJ1-1; v_call: TRBV6-6; cdr3_aa: ASSPRDTNTEAF
d_call: .; j_call: TRBJ1-5; v_call: TRBV27; cdr3_aa: ASTPGGSNQPQH
d_call: .; j_call: TRBJ1-5; v_call: TRBV7-2; cdr3_aa: ASSQGSHGQPQH
d_call: .; j_call: TRBJ2-2; v_call: TRBV27; cdr3_aa: ASSRTGTGELF
d_call: TRBD1; j_call: TRBJ1-1; v_call: TRBV6-1; cdr3_aa: ATDRVSF
d_call: .; j_call: TRBJ2-3; v_call: TRBV27; cdr3_aa: ASSSSGDTQY
d_call: .; j_call: TRBJ1-2; v_call: TRBV27; cdr3_aa: ASRQTAVLVGYT
d_call: TRBD1; j_call: TRBJ1-2; v_call: TRBV4-2; cdr3_aa: ASSQEGQKTYGYT
d_call: .; j_call: TRBJ2-2; v_call: TRBV5-1; cdr3_aa: ASSLYGGENTGELF
d_call: .; j_call: TRBJ1-1; v_call: TRBV2; cdr3_aa: ASSAEGGTEAF
d_call: TRBD1; j_call: TRBJ1-3; v_call: TRBV5-1; cdr3_aa: ASSLEQGTGNTIY
d_call: .; j_call: TRBJ1-5; v_call: TRBV11-3; cdr3_aa: ASSLGELQPQH
d_call: .; j_call: TRBJ1-2; v_call: TRBV19; cdr3_aa: ATSGYSGYT
d_call: .; j_call: TRBJ1-2; v_call: TRBV2; cdr3_aa: ASRLPRSAGAPPAYGYT
d_call: TRBD1; j_call: TRBJ1-4; v_call: TRBV5-1; cdr3_aa: ASSPGTGRNEKLF
d_call: .; j_call: TRBJ1-5; v_call: TRBV11-2; cdr3_aa: ASSLSSSWPQH
d_call: TRBD1; j_call: TRBJ2-6; v_call: TRBV7-9; cdr3_aa: ASSFGPGQGFSGANVLT
d_call: TRBD1; j_call: TRBJ1-1; v_call: TRBV7-6; cdr3_aa: ASSPSRDRGWDTEAF
d_call: .; j_call: TRBJ1-5; v_call: TRBV4-2; cdr3_aa: ASGGQNQPQH
d_call: .; j_call: TRBJ2-7; v_call: TRBV5-1; cdr3_aa: ASGELGPFGRQY
d_call: .; j_call: TRBJ1-1; v_call: TRBV19; cdr3_aa: ASTPPEVTEAF
d_call: TRBD1; j_call: TRBJ2-7; v_call: TRBV30; cdr3_aa: AWKDRLKYEQY
d_call: .; j_call: TRBJ2-7; v_call: TRBV28; cdr3_aa: ASSFTGKSGEQY
d_call: TRBD1; j_call: TRBJ1-1; v_call: TRBV10-2; cdr3_aa: ASSEGTGGV
d_call: .; j_call: TRBJ1-5; v_call: TRBV6-6; cdr3_aa: ASSYRLGEGNQPQH
d_call: TRBD1; j_call: TRBJ1-6; v_call: TRBV6-5; cdr3_aa: ASSYAQGLRNSPLH
d_call: TRBD1; j_call: TRBJ1-1; v_call: TRBV28; cdr3_aa: ASSSDRGMNTEAF
d_call: TRBD1; j_call: TRBJ2-3; v_call: TRBV10-1; cdr3_aa: ASSERTGGTDTQY
d_call: TRBD2; j_call: TRBJ2-1; v_call: TRBV7-8; cdr3_aa: ASSPRASGGTTTYNEQF
d_call: TRBD1; j_call: TRBJ1-2; v_call: TRBV19; cdr3_aa: ASKRQGSSYGYT
d_call: .; j_call: TRBJ1-2; v_call: TRBV9; cdr3_aa: ASSPTAAGYGYT
d_call: TRBD1; j_call: TRBJ2-3; v_call: TRBV7-6; cdr3_aa: ASSLGPGQGLTDTQY
d_call: .; j_call: TRBJ1-1; v_call: TRBV21-1; cdr3_aa: ASSSPGQGGGEAF
d_call: TRBD2; j_call: TRBJ2-7; v_call: TRBV2; cdr3_aa: ASRSGGAWEQY
d_call: TRBD1; j_call: TRBJ1-2; v_call: TRBV2; cdr3_aa: ASTLLGTAEGYT
d_call: .; j_call: TRBJ1-6; v_call: TRBV11-2; cdr3_aa: ASSGGVSASPLH
d_call: TRBD1; j_call: TRBJ1-1; v_call: TRBV29-1; cdr3_aa: SVASGQGNTEAF
d_call: .; j_call: TRBJ1-1; v_call: TRBV27; cdr3_aa: ASSLARNTEAF
d_call: .; j_call: TRBJ1-3; v_call: TRBV6-5; cdr3_aa: ASSPENSGNTIY